The 17 T cell receptor beta chains in this list originate from one sample, sequenced in a study of T cell responses to AZD1222 COVID-19 vaccine (dated by TCRdb to the early 2020s). The time point label, read with the paper, signifies: about 28 days (+/-7) after the second vaccine dose. The library relied on the immunoSEQ multiplex PCR assay. TCRdb took this table from immuneACCESS and kept in-frame rearrangements with V and J called. Such tables lack part of the clones; where checked against another copy, unresolved V genes explain under half of the gap, and the rest is unexplained. The table for this sample lists about 130,000 clones; 89% of them were counted only once. In total, the top ten clones hold over 8% of the sample. The sequencing here drew on peripheral blood, taken 28 days after the second AZD1222 dose. The receptors stem from an adult who received the AZD1222 COVID-19 vaccine.

The CDR3: CASSAADTQYF. Here the CDR3 DNA reads TGTGCCAGCAGCGCTGCTGATACGCAGTATTTT. V is TRBV6-5 and J is TRBJ2-3; D remains ambiguous. V was shortened by 6 bases and J by 6 bases, with 7 bases between the two germline ends. The germline CDR1 and CDR2 sequences are MNHEY and SVGAGI. The CDR3 contains 11 residues.

The chain employs TRBV6-5 and TRBJ2-3; 10 bases are shared with TRBD2. Trimming at V came to 4 bases and at J to 4 bases, leaving 5 bases not matched to a gene. The CDR3 has 15 amino acids. Germline V CDR1 and CDR2: MNHEY, SVGAGI. The CDR3 coding sequence is TGTGCCAGCAGTTTAAGCGGGAGGGGCGCAGATACGCAGTATTTT. Encoded protein: CASSLSGRGADTQYF.

The CDR3 spells CASSLTGPAEAFF. The CDR3 DNA reads TGTGCCAGCAGCTTGACAGGGCCTGCTGAAGCTTTCTTT. The chain combines TRBV11-2 with TRBJ1-1; 7 bases line up with TRBD1. The length of the CDR3 is 13 residues. Germline assignment: CDR1 SGHAT and CDR2 FQNNGV. The V and J ends lost 3 bases and 6 bases, in that order; junction bases with no gene match: 4.

The V call is TRBV30, the J call TRBJ1-5; D may be TRBD1 (6 bases). Trimming left V 1 base short and J 1 base short, with 8 bases between. The CDR3 totals 14 residues. Per germline, CDR1 GTSNPN and CDR2 SVGIG (reference sequence). This chain's CDR3 is CAWSGGGSNQPQHF. In DNA form, the CDR3 reads TGTGCCTGGAGTGGGGGGGGCAGCAATCAGCCCCAGCATTTT.

The chain couples TRBV5-8 to TRBJ2-1; D might be TRBD1 (6 bases). CDR1 and CDR2 from the germline V gene are SGHTS and YDEGEE. Trimming removed 3 bases from V and 6 bases from J, with 19 bases in between. The CDR3 contains 16 residues. In DNA form, the CDR3 reads TGTGCCAGCAGCTGGAGTGGGGGCGCGGGCGTCAATGAGCAGTTCTTC. It translates to CASSWSGGAGVNEQFF.

The rearrangement uses TRBV6-5 and TRBJ1-2; D not certain. CDR3 length: 13 amino acids. Trimming took 2 bases from V and 5 from J, leaving 9 bases between them. The germline gives CDR1 MNHEY, CDR2 SVGAGI. CDR3 DNA: TGTGCCAGCAGTTACACAGCGAAGTATGGCTACACCTTC. Its translation: CASSYTAKYGYTF.

This rearrangement joins TRBV7-2 to TRBJ2-1; D is ambiguous. The CDR3 totals 13 residues. V lost 3 bases, J lost 0 bases, and 3 bases lay in between. The germline gives CDR1 SGHTA, CDR2 FQGNSA. The CDR3 loop is CASSFNSYNEQFF. The CDR3 bases are TGTGCCAGCAGCTTCAACTCCTACAATGAGCAGTTCTTC.

This sequence joins TRBV25-1 and TRBJ1-1; D unresolved. Trimming cost V 6 bases and J 1 base, with 9 bases left between them. Germline values: CDR1 MGHDK, CDR2 SYGVNS. The CDR3 is 13 residues long. CDR3 nucleotide sequence: TGTGCCAGCAGCAGTATCAGGAACACTGAAGCTTTCTTT. This gives the protein CASSSIRNTEAFF.

J is TRBJ1-4 and V is TRBV5-1, with a possible D match to TRBD1 (5 bases). V lost 4 bases and J lost 8, with 12 bases in between. Per the germline V gene, CDR1 is SGHRS and CDR2 is YFSETQ. The CDR3 sequence is 13 residues long. The CDR3 region is CASSGQGGEKLFF. The CDR3 DNA follows: TGCGCCAGCAGCGGGCAGGGAGGGGAAAAACTGTTTTTT.

The chain couples TRBV6-6 to TRBJ2-2; TRBD1 matches 7 bases. J lost 8 bases, V lost 4 bases, and 10 bases had no gene match. CDR1 is MNHNY and CDR2 is SVGAGI in the germline V gene (reference sequence). This CDR3 region has 15 residues. CDR3 loop: CASSSTRQGKGELFF. Here the CDR3 DNA reads TGTGCCAGCAGTTCCACCCGACAGGGCAAGGGGGAGCTGTTTTTT.

The chain employs TRBV27 and TRBJ2-7; maybe TRBD2 (7 bases). There are 14 residues in the CDR3. Germline V gives CDR1 MNHEY, CDR2 SMNVEV (reference sequence). V dropped 6 bases and J dropped 2 bases, with 14 bases sitting between them. For the CDR3, the DNA is TGTGCCAGCAGAGTCGCGGGGGCCACCTACGAGCAGTACTTC. Protein product: CASRVAGATYEQYF.

The CDR3 DNA reads as TGCGCCAGCAGCGGAGAACAGGGGGGCGGTGAAGCTTTCTTT. Residues: CASSGEQGGGEAFF. V is TRBV5-1 and J is TRBJ1-1, with 8 bases that match TRBD1. The length of the CDR3 is 14 residues. Germline V gene data show CDR1 as SGHRS and CDR2 as YFSETQ. The J segment lost 7 bases and the V segment lost 4 bases, leaving 9 bases of the junction unmatched.

A single count supports this clone. The chain has TRBV11-2 and TRBJ2-5, with TRBD1 matching over 8 bases. The CDR3 covers 17 residues. Losses at the gene ends were 0 bases for V and 1 base for J; bases not matched to a gene: 7. Germline lookup yields CDR1 SGHAT and CDR2 FQNNGV. CDR3 in DNA: TGTGCCAGCAGCTTAGACCGTCGACAGGGGCCCCAAGAGACCCAGTACTTC. This translates into CASSLDRRQGPQETQYF.

The V gene is TRBV3-1 (or the pseudogene TRBV3-2), the J gene TRBJ1-1; no definite D call. Germline lookup yields CDR1 LGHDT and CDR2 YNNKEL (reference sequence). CDR3 size: 16 residues. V was shortened by 3 bases and J by 0 bases, with 14 bases between the two germline ends. The chain's CDR3 is CASSHLTTGMNTEAFF. The CDR3 DNA sequence: TGTGCCAGCAGCCACCTCACGACGGGTATGAACACTGAAGCTTTCTTT.

This clone appeared a few times. The chain links TRBV10-2 to TRBJ1-3; no reliable D call. The CDR3 is 14 residues long. Trimming pared 7 bases from V and 0 bases from J, leaving 10 bases between. From germline, CDR1 is WSHSY and CDR2 SAAADI. The CDR3 nucleotides are TGCGCCAGCAAGGAAGGAAACTCTGGAAACACCATATATTTT. Translated, it gives CASKEGNSGNTIYF.

The chain carries TRBV11-3 and TRBJ2-1, with a possible D match to TRBD1 (5 bases). The CDR3 extends over 16 amino acids. The ends were cut back, 5 bases at V and 4 bases at J, with 18 bases in the middle. CDR1 is SGHNT and CDR2 is YENEEA in the germline V gene. The CDR3 nucleotides read TGTGCCAGCAGCCCCCCTGGGCGCAGGGCTTACAATGAGCAGTTCTTC. Translation: CASSPPGRRAYNEQFF. Full variable domain (rest looked up from reference TRBV11-3 and TRBJ2-1): EAGVVQSPRYKIIEKKQPVAFWCNPISGHNTLYWYLQNLGQGPELLIRYENEEAVDDSQLPKDRFSAERLKGVDSTLKIQPAELGDSAVYLCASSPPGRRAYNEQFFGPGTRLTVL.

This clone was seen a few times. This chain links TRBV19 with TRBJ2-2; the match to TRBD2 covers 8 bases. The CDR3 runs to 18 residues. CDR1 and CDR2 (germline): LNHDA, SQIVND (reference sequence). The V segment lost 1 base and the J segment 1 base; nucleotides outside the gene matches: 8. The CDR3 DNA follows: TGTGCCAGTAGTATAGGTGGCCTAGCGGGTTGGAACACCGGGGAGCTGTTTTTT. This sequence encodes CASSIGGLAGWNTGELFF.